This T cell receptor beta chain was sequenced during a study of beta chain features in type 1 diabetes. Findings and limits, study-wide: The naive, central memory and Treg TCRB repertoires of patients appeared to be more similar to one another than those of healthy donors. For type 1 diabetes patients, VDJ junctions showed fewer insertions and more deletions. Shortening of TCRB CDR3s, moderate but significant, appeared in all four CD4+ subsets of Type 1 diabetes patients.

This CDR3 has 13 amino acids. Deletions cut 5 bases from V and 3 bases from J, with 10 bases between. Germline V CDR1 and CDR2: LNHNV, YYDKDF (reference sequence). As to this clone: The antigen is unknown.

Reverse transcribing all isolated RNA meant expressed TCRB transcripts were sequenced. Some 3.6 million reads was the average for naive, central memory and regulatory T cell samples. TCRdb's copy holds only in-frame clones and misses some; the assay was immunoSEQ multiplex PCR. Of 400,000 to 500,000 clones listed, 14% were seen once; the top ten hold about 0.034%. Sequencing was done on a sample of naive CD4+ T cells from blood. This receptor was taken from a man in his thirties or forties in good health. The genes are TRBV15 and TRBJ1-1; tentative D call: TRBD1 (5 bases). DNA for the CDR3: TGTGCCACCAGCCACCAGGGTTACACTGAAGCTTTCTTT. Its protein product is CATSHQGYTEAFF.